This T cell receptor (beta chain) originates from a study of T-cell memory formation after mild COVID-19. About the study: Largely donor-specific sequence clusters came from a couple of donors.

CDR3 length: 15 amino acids. V shed 0 bases and J shed 6 bases, with 15 bases lying between them. CDR1 and CDR2 from the germline V gene are SQVTM and ANQGSEA. A single record per CDR3 protein comes from TCRdb applying MiXCR to the 5' RACE reads. The table has around 250,000 distinct CDR3 sequences, 15% seen once; the top ten hold 2.1%. This sequence joins TRBV29-1 and TRBJ2-1, with D perhaps being TRBD1 or TRBD2 (5 bases each). The sequencing input was PBMCs or a T cell subset sorted from them (not recorded which). The receptor comes from an adult woman who had mild COVID-19 (a few samples of this study predate the infection). Cell type and time point are not known. CDR3 bases: TGCAGCGTTGAAGATCGGGGCTCCGCCGGCAATGAGCAGTTCTTC. This gives the protein CSVEDRGSAGNEQFF.